This entry describes one T cell receptor beta chain. This clone was recorded only once. Its target antigen remains unknown. No qualities accompany the bases; no much larger clone lies one base away. In light of the paper, this sample's time point label describes: cycle 4 day 1 (C4D1), after about 6 weeks of nivolumab. Relapse after autologous stem cell transplantation had occurred in all trial patients, and cohorts A, B and C were distinguished by prior brentuximab vedotin exposure. CD4+ T cells were purified from thawed PBMCs by magnetic negative selection with a Miltenyi CD4+ T cell isolation kit. The trial cohort comprised 56 patients with relapsed/refractory classical Hodgkin lymphoma whose best overall responses were complete response, partial response or progressive disease. Single-agent nivolumab was administered to trial patients in the multi-cohort phase II CheckMate 205 trial. An independent review committee assessed best overall response by applying the 2007 International Working Group response criteria. Trial PBMCs were collected just before the start of nivolumab (C1D1) and during therapy at cycle 2 day 1 and cycle 4 day 1. After peripheral blood was drawn into 8 mL Vacutainer Cell Preparation Tubes, PBMCs were isolated by centrifugation and then cryopreserved. Purified CD4+ and CD8+ fractions were generated only in cases for which an additional PBMC sample was available. Magnetically labelled cells were depleted on LS columns in a quadroMACS separator, and the flow-through was collected as the purified fraction.

The record originates from a study of PD-1 blockade in classical Hodgkin lymphoma (dated by TCRdb to 2018 to 2020). Study-level background: Nivolumab dosing was 3 mg/kg intravenously every 2 weeks, continuing until either disease progression or unacceptable toxicity. A peripheral blood immune signature of response to PD-1 blockade in classical Hodgkin lymphoma was defined using TCR beta sequencing and CyTOF. General conclusions and limits of the study: Among trial patients, those achieving complete response had baseline diversity similar to that of newly diagnosed patients, while diversity was significantly lower in partial responders and progressors. Patients starting nivolumab less than 1 year after ASCT had lower diversity and were excluded from later analyses to avoid confounding by immune reconstitution. CD4+ but not CD8+ TCR diversity rose significantly by C4D1 (p=0.0027 vs p=0.16), most apparent in complete responders (p=0.02). Baseline TCR diversity was reported to be lower in newly diagnosed patients than in healthy donors, and even lower in relapsed/refractory patients. The study was limited to a single clinical trial cohort, and causes of repertoire differences, possibly disease activity or prior therapy, remained undefined.

Genomic DNA was isolated using the Qiagen DNeasy kit from unsorted PBMCs as well as from negatively selected CD4+ and CD8+ fractions. TCR beta CDR3 regions were amplified by immunoSEQ multiplex PCR using primers annealing to V and J segments. A synthetic immune receptor repertoire was used to minimize amplification bias, and any remaining bias was removed computationally after sequencing. The source study handled its data this way. Repertoire diversity was quantified as the Shannon entropy index using custom Python scripts. Unsorted, CD4+ and CD8+ repertoires were analyzed separately, except in combined analyses where CD4+ and CD8+ sequences were merged in silico. A clone was considered expanded if an increase in frequency of at least 2-fold after treatment relative to C1D1 was found, and a pseudocount of 0.5 was applied to clones undetected at baseline. Singleton clones were defined as clones with 0 or 1 copy at C1D1, and non-singleton clones were defined as clones with 2 or more copies. Clones expanded in unsorted samples were annotated as CD4+, CD8+ or unknown by matching protein sequences in sorted samples from the same patient. Wilcoxon tests were applied to paired samples to test diversity changes from C1D1 to C4D1. TCRdb mirrors the immuneACCESS table, restricted to in-frame sequences. Some clones are absent from its copies; in checked studies, under half trace to an unresolved V gene, and the reason for the others is unknown. V, J and clone size reflect that table, while D and trimming were determined from the DNA. This sample lists some 17,000 clones; over 65% were detected once. The ten largest clones capture just under 2.5% of the sample.

The receptor's source is a human donor with classical Hodgkin lymphoma. The specimen comprised CD4+ T cells from blood, sampled before the fourth cycle of nivolumab.

For the CDR3, the sequence is CASSSPSRGFDEQFF. In nucleotide form, the sequence is TGTGCCAGCAGCTCCCCCTCGCGGGGGTTCGATGAGCAGTTCTTC. Recombination connected TRBV7-2 to TRBJ2-1, and 7 junction bases match TRBD2. Looking up the germline V gene yields CDR1 SGHTA and CDR2 FQGNSA. The CDR3 goes from the cysteine to the phenylalanine over 15 residues. This entry keeps only the CDR3 DNA: 45 bases, framed from base 1. After removal of 4 bases from V and 8 bases from J, the junction retains 11 bases not matched to a gene.